One and the same sample provided the 19 T cell receptor beta chains below, sequenced in a study of T cell changes during pregnancy in multiple sclerosis. TCRdb's table, derived via immunoSEQ multiplex PCR, lists solely in-frame clones and lacks some. The top ten hold 2.5% to 3.5% of the sample, which has fewer than 110,000 clones, 80% to 95% seen once. Sequences were derived from peripheral blood, sampled in the second trimester of pregnancy. Receptor source: a female donor with multiple sclerosis, enrolled in a pregnancy study.

V usage is TRBV7-6 and J usage is TRBJ2-5; the D is unclear. Trimming pared 3 bases from V and 3 bases from J, leaving 17 bases between. CDR3 length: 16 residues. CDR1 SGHVS and CDR2 FNYEAQ come from the germline V gene. CDR3: CASSFRPGRLEETQYF. The DNA for the CDR3 is TGTGCCAGCAGCTTTCGACCCGGCAGGCTTGAAGAGACCCAGTACTTC.

The chain joins TRBV18 to TRBJ2-5; the D call may be TRBD1 or TRBD2 (5 bases each). The CDR3 extends over 14 amino acids. V dropped 6 bases and J dropped 2 bases, with 13 bases sitting between them. Per the germline V gene, CDR1 is KGHSH and CDR2 is LQKENI. CDR3: CASSPGRGQETQYF. CDR3 in DNA: TGTGCCAGCTCCCCAGGGAGAGGGCAAGAGACCCAGTACTTC.

The chain couples TRBV19 to TRBJ2-3; TRBD1 agrees at 11 bases. Germline V CDR1 and CDR2: LNHDA, SQIVND (reference sequence). V was pared by 5 bases and J by 6 bases, with 4 bases of the junction left unmatched. This CDR3 contains 14 residues. CDR3 loop: CASSGGTGGDTQYF. The CDR3, as DNA: TGTGCCAGTAGTGGGGGGACAGGGGGGGATACGCAGTATTTT.

This chain's CDR3 is CASSLGAPSYEQYF. As DNA, the CDR3 is TGTGCCAGCAGTTTAGGGGCTCCTTCCTACGAGCAGTACTTC. The chain carries TRBV27 and TRBJ2-7, with TRBD1 as a possible D gene (5 bases). Germline V gene data show CDR1 as MNHEY and CDR2 as SMNVEV (reference sequence). Trimming removed 2 bases at V and 1 base at J, with 9 bases between. The CDR3 extends over 14 amino acids.

The V and J genes are TRBV29-1 and TRBJ2-3; D not certain. This CDR3 is built from 12 residues. V lost 7 bases and J 11 bases, leaving 19 bases between the germline ends. CDR1 is SQVTM and CDR2 is ANQGSEA in the germline V gene. CDR3 region: CSGPSDGGRQYF. Here the CDR3 DNA reads TGCAGCGGACCCTCCGATGGCGGCAGGCAGTATTTT.

The sample holds one count of this clone. J is TRBJ2-5 and V is TRBV27, with TRBD2 matching over 10 bases. From germline, CDR1 is MNHEY and CDR2 SMNVEV (reference sequence). The J segment lost 0 bases and the V segment lost 2 bases, leaving 3 bases of the junction unmatched. This CDR3 spans 16 amino acids. This chain's CDR3 is CASSLTSGNYQETQYF. CDR3 DNA sequence: TGTGCCAGCAGTTTAACTAGCGGGAACTACCAAGAGACCCAGTACTTC.

The V and J genes are TRBV6-5 and TRBJ2-7, with TRBD1 matching 8 bases. Germline V lookup: CDR1 MNHEY, CDR2 SVGAGI. This CDR3 has 15 amino acids. V lost 0 bases, J lost 6 bases, and 7 bases stayed unmatched. The CDR3 protein is CASSYSLTGAFEQYF. The CDR3 DNA follows: TGTGCCAGCAGTTACTCACTGACAGGGGCTTTCGAGCAGTACTTC.

The CDR3 DNA reads TGTGCCAGCACGAAACAAATTACGCAGTATTTT. It codes for CASTKQITQYF. This chain uses TRBV6-1 with TRBJ2-3; the D is unclear. Germline V lookup: CDR1 MNHNS, CDR2 SASEGT. V was pared by 7 bases and J by 8 bases, with 10 bases between. The CDR3 loop spans 11 amino acids.

The chain couples TRBV7-3 to TRBJ2-7; D possibly corresponds to TRBD2 (5 bases). V lost 0 bases and J lost 0, with 9 bases in between. This CDR3 comprises 15 residues. CDR1 is SGHTA and CDR2 is FQGTGA in the germline V gene. The DNA for the CDR3 is TGTGCCAGCAGCTTAACAGTAGCGTCCTCCTACGAGCAGTACTTC. Amino acids: CASSLTVASSYEQYF.

The chain links TRBV2 to TRBJ2-5, with D possibly matching TRBD1 (5 bases). Germline V gene lookup returns CDR1 SNHLY and CDR2 FYNNEI. CDR3 length: 11 residues. Trimming stripped 8 bases from V and 5 bases from J, with 9 bases between. The CDR3 bases are TGTGCCAGCCAGGGTGCGGAGACCCAGTACTTC. It encodes CASQGAETQYF.

The V and J genes are TRBV2 and TRBJ1-5; D possibly corresponds to TRBD1 (6 bases). V lost 6 bases to trimming and J lost 4 bases, with 13 bases between them. This CDR3 region has 14 residues. Per the germline V gene, CDR1 is SNHLY and CDR2 is FYNNEI. CDR3 in amino acids: CASRQGLGNQPQHF. The CDR3 DNA is TGTGCCAGCAGACAGGGATTGGGGAATCAGCCCCAGCATTTT.

This clone showed up just once. V and J are TRBV14 and TRBJ2-1; no reliable D call. V dropped 0 bases and J dropped 6 bases, with 9 bases sitting between them. Germline CDR1 reads SGHDN; CDR2 reads FVKESK. The CDR3 length is 14 residues. CDR3 in DNA: TGTGCCAGCAGCCAAGATCGAGTGCCCAATGAGCAGTTCTTC. Translating it yields CASSQDRVPNEQFF.

The V and J genes are TRBV6-1 and TRBJ1-2; 7 bases map to TRBD1. V was pared by 11 bases and J by 2 bases, with 5 bases of the junction left unmatched. From germline, CDR1 is MNHNS and CDR2 SASEGT. The CDR3 contains 12 residues. CDR3 protein: CAGQQGNYGYTF. Here the CDR3 DNA reads TGTGCCGGTCAACAGGGGAACTATGGCTACACCTTC.

Only one count was recorded for this clone. This chain joins TRBV5-1 and TRBJ2-1; possibly TRBD2 for D (5 bases). The CDR3 spans 17 residues. Trimming removed 3 bases from V and 0 bases from J, with 16 bases in between. Germline lookup yields CDR1 SGHRS and CDR2 YFSETQ. The CDR3 spells CASSSWGSASSYNEQFF. The CDR3 coding sequence is TGCGCCAGCAGCTCCTGGGGTAGCGCGAGCTCCTACAATGAGCAGTTCTTC.

The chain employs TRBV21-1 and TRBJ2-7; TRBD2 is the table's D call and was not checked against the DNA. TRBV21-1 is marked as a pseudogene. The CDR3 covers 13 residues. This chain's CDR3 is CASSKGLPEDGYF. In nucleotides, the CDR3 is TGTGCCAGCAGCAAAGGTCTTCCGGAGGATGGGTACTTC.

V usage is TRBV18 and J usage is TRBJ2-5; the match to TRBD2 covers 12 bases. Germline trimming cut 2 bases from V and 7 bases from J; bases unmatched to any gene: 8. Germline CDR1 KGHSH, CDR2 LQKENI. CDR3 length: 16 residues. The CDR3 DNA follows: TGTGCCAGCTCACCAGCGACTAGCGGGAGCCTGGGGACCCAGTACTTC. Amino acids: CASSPATSGSLGTQYF. The full variable domain, rest sourced from reference TRBV18 and TRBJ2-5, is NAGVMQNPRHLVRRRGQEARLRCSPMKGHSHVYWYRQLPEEGLKFMVYLQKENIIDESGMPKERFSAEFPKEGPSILRIQQVVRGDSAAYFCASSPATSGSLGTQYFGPGTRLLVL.

The gene calls are TRBV19 and TRBJ2-7; D possibly corresponds to TRBD2 (6 bases). Per the germline V gene, CDR1 is LNHDA and CDR2 is SQIVND (reference sequence). V lost 0 bases and J 2 bases, leaving 8 bases between the germline ends. CDR3 size: 14 residues. The CDR3 nucleotides read TGTGCCAGTAGTATAGAGGGACTCACCTACGAGCAGTACTTC. Its translation: CASSIEGLTYEQYF.

The chain couples TRBV5-1 to TRBJ2-2; D perhaps matches TRBD2 (7 bases). V was cut by 7 bases and J by 7 bases, with 17 bases left in between. Germline CDR1 reads SGHRS; CDR2 reads YFSETQ. The CDR3 is 14 residues long. The CDR3: CASLGGALDGELFF. CDR3 DNA: TGCGCCAGCCTTGGGGGGGCGCTTGACGGGGAGCTGTTTTTT.

The chain combines TRBV2 with TRBJ2-7; D ambiguous. The V gene's germline CDR1 is SNHLY and CDR2 FYNNEI. The CDR3 totals 11 residues. V lost 8 bases and J 2 bases, leaving 7 bases between the germline ends. DNA for the CDR3: TGTGCCAGCTCCCCCACCTACGAGCAGTACTTC. Translated, it gives CASSPTYEQYF.